The 20 T cell receptor beta chains listed next were all sequenced from one sample in a study of blood T cells in healthy people across ages. Through a sample-barcoded 5' primer and a J-beta primer mix, a second PCR was run for roughly 7 to 11 cycles. TCRdb independently ran MiXCR on the 5' RACE reads; one entry per CDR3 protein. The sample lists 1.5 million to 2 million distinct CDR3 sequences; roughly 49% were seen once. Sequencing was performed on blood. These receptors all stem from a woman aged 40 to 50 in good health.

This chain connects TRBV6-1 to TRBJ1-2; D unresolved. The CDR3 consists of 13 residues. Germline V gives CDR1 MNHNS, CDR2 SASEGT. V was cut by 3 bases and J by 7 bases, with 12 bases left in between. CDR3 bases: TGTGCCAGCAGTGAGCGGCCGGGGTCTGGCTACACCTTC. Amino acids: CASSERPGSGYTF.

The sample holds a few counts of this clonotype. This chain joins TRBV6-2 or TRBV6-3 and TRBJ2-7, with TRBD1 matching 10 bases. V dropped 6 bases and J dropped 0; count of bases not matched to a gene: 5. Germline lookup yields CDR1 MNHEY and CDR2 SVGEGT. This CDR3 region has 15 residues. The CDR3 loop reads CASSTGQGSSYEQYF. The CDR3 DNA reads TGTGCCAGCAGCACGGGACAGGGGAGCTCCTACGAGCAGTACTTC.

The V call is TRBV5-1, the J call TRBJ2-5, with TRBD1 matching 8 bases. CDR3 length: 14 residues. Germline loops: CDR1 SGHRS, CDR2 YFSETQ. J lost 1 base, V lost 4 bases, and 3 bases had no gene match. Written as DNA, the CDR3 is TGCGCCAGCAGCCAGGGACAGGCCCAAGAGACCCAGTACTTC. Translating it yields CASSQGQAQETQYF.

This clonotype was observed once. The rearrangement links TRBV12-3 or TRBV12-4 to TRBJ2-7, with 9 bases identical to TRBD1. The ends lost 7 bases at V and 7 bases at J; junction bases unmatched: 11. The CDR3 consists of 14 residues. The CDR3 here is CASTPGQGYNEQYF. In DNA, the CDR3 is TGTGCCAGCACCCCGGGACAGGGCTACAATGAGCAGTACTTC.

The chain has TRBV7-3 and TRBJ2-5; 7 bases are a match to TRBD2. V dropped 0 bases and J dropped 1; count of bases not matched to a gene: 5. Germline V gene lookup returns CDR1 SGHTA and CDR2 FQGTGA. This CDR3 is built from 16 residues. The CDR3 region is CASSLTGASGQETQYF. The DNA of the CDR3 is TGTGCCAGCAGCTTAACCGGGGCTAGCGGCCAAGAGACCCAGTACTTC.

This clonotype turned up a few times. This chain connects TRBV20-1 to TRBJ2-1; TRBD1 might be the D (6 bases). This CDR3 comprises 15 residues. V shed 7 bases and J shed 5 bases, with 21 bases lying between them. The germline V gene has CDR1 DFQATT and CDR2 SNEGSKA (reference sequence). DNA of the CDR3: TGCAGTGTTTACACCGGGACAAGGTCGGACAATGAGCAGTTCTTC. As protein: CSVYTGTRSDNEQFF.

As regards this clonotype: Given the absence of the conserved phenylalanine or tryptophan at the CDR3 end, a read error is likely. DNA for the CDR3: TGTGCCAGCAGGCCTTCAGCGGGGAGCACTAGCACAGATACGCAGTATTCT. Its translation is CASRPSAGSTSTDTQYS. This chain uses TRBV12-3 or TRBV12-4 with TRBJ2-3; 7 bases map to TRBD2. The CDR3 extends over 17 amino acids. Trimming at V came to 6 bases and at J to 0 bases, leaving 12 bases not matched to a gene.

This rearrangement joins TRBV20-1 to TRBJ2-7; D not certain. The CDR3 loop spans 12 amino acids. Germline V gene sequence: CDR1 DFQATT, CDR2 SNEGSKA (reference sequence). V was pared by 8 bases and J by 1 base, with 12 bases between. The CDR3 here is CSPSMGSYEQYF. The CDR3 DNA reads as TGCAGTCCTTCTATGGGGTCCTACGAGCAGTACTTC.

The chain couples TRBV6-2 or TRBV6-3 to TRBJ2-2, with a tentative D call TRBD1 (8 bases). This CDR3 is built from 17 residues. V lost 4 bases to trimming and J lost 0 bases, with 15 bases between them. Germline V gene sequence: CDR1 MNHEY, CDR2 SVGEGT. The CDR3 here is CASSFNRGGTNTGELFF. In DNA, the CDR3 is TGTGCCAGCAGTTTCAACAGGGGGGGAACGAACACCGGGGAGCTGTTTTTT.

The chain employs TRBV25-1 and TRBJ1-4, with D perhaps matching TRBD1 (6 bases). Germline assignment: CDR1 MGHDK and CDR2 SYGVNS. This CDR3 spans 15 amino acids. The V end lost 6 bases, the J end lost 0 bases, and 11 bases lay between the germline ends. The CDR3 DNA follows: TGTGCCAGCAGGGACAGCGACACAACTAATGAAAAACTGTTTTTT. Its translation: CASRDSDTTNEKLFF.

This clonotype turned up a few times. The chain employs TRBV20-1 and TRBJ2-5; either TRBD1 or TRBD2 may fit D (6 bases each). The CDR3 has 14 residues. Germline CDR1 is DFQATT and CDR2 is SNEGSKA (reference sequence). V gave up 5 bases and J gave up 7 bases, with 20 bases separating them. The CDR3 DNA reads TGCAGTGCTCCAACAGGAGGGGGATTTGTGACCCAGTACTTC. Translating gives CSAPTGGGFVTQYF.

In its sample, this clonotype was seen a few times. The CDR3 protein is CSAGVGQPTDTQYF. Written as DNA, the CDR3 is TGCAGTGCTGGGGTAGGTCAGCCCACAGATACGCAGTATTTT. J is TRBJ2-3 and V is TRBV20-1; no clear D gene. This CDR3 is built from 14 residues. Germline V gene sequence: CDR1 DFQATT, CDR2 SNEGSKA (reference sequence). V dropped 5 bases and J dropped 2 bases, with 14 bases sitting between them.

The genes are TRBV4-3 and TRBJ2-1; 9 positions match TRBD2. The CDR3 extends over 15 amino acids. V dropped 4 bases and J dropped 4; count of bases not matched to a gene: 5. CDR1 and CDR2 (germline): LGHNA, YSLEER. CDR3 region: CASSRSSGVYNEQFF. In nucleotides, the CDR3 is TGCGCCAGCAGCCGTTCTAGCGGGGTTTACAATGAGCAGTTCTTC.

The genes are TRBV6-2 or TRBV6-3 and TRBJ2-3; D is possibly TRBD1 (6 bases). CDR1 MNHEY and CDR2 SVGEGT come from the germline V gene. The CDR3 extends over 15 amino acids. Trimming left V 6 bases short and J 0 bases short, with 13 bases between. CDR3: CASRPRQGSTDTQYF. The CDR3 DNA is TGTGCCAGCAGGCCCCGCCAGGGGAGCACAGATACGCAGTATTTT.

This chain uses TRBV20-1 with TRBJ2-4, with 8 bases identical to TRBD1. Losses at the gene ends were 5 bases for V and 1 base for J; bases not matched to a gene: 4. Germline lookup yields CDR1 DFQATT and CDR2 SNEGSKA (reference sequence). The CDR3 is made up of 14 amino acids. CDR3 amino acids: CSAGQGFAKNIQYF. The CDR3 coding sequence is TGCAGTGCTGGACAGGGTTTTGCCAAAAACATTCAGTACTTC.

This sequence joins TRBV4-3 and TRBJ2-4; TRBD1 agrees at 8 bases. The tail of the sequence fits TRBJ2-5 better, so the J call may be wrong. This CDR3 comprises 14 residues. The germline V gene encodes CDR1 LGHNA and CDR2 YSLEER. CDR3: CASSREHRGETQYF. The CDR3 DNA sequence: TGCGCCAGCAGCCGAGAGCACAGGGGGGAGACCCAGTACTTC.

The chain is built from TRBV20-1 and TRBJ2-3; D unresolved. The CDR3 extends over 11 amino acids. Trimming pared 6 bases from V and 4 bases from J, leaving 8 bases between. Germline V gene data show CDR1 as DFQATT and CDR2 as SNEGSKA (reference sequence). The CDR3 region has the DNA TGCAGTGCCGGAATATCAGATACGCAGTATTTT. Translation: CSAGISDTQYF.

The rearrangement joins TRBV4-1 to TRBJ2-2; D is unclear. Germline CDR1 MGHRA, CDR2 YSYEKL. The CDR3 contains 14 residues. Trimming took off 3 bases at V and 1 base at J, with 6 bases between the two ends. DNA of the CDR3: TGCGCCAGCAGCCACCCCGGGAACACCGGGGAGCTGTTTTTT. Translation gives CASSHPGNTGELFF.

To note about this clonotype: An end of the junction does not agree with germline; a read error may underlie this. The chain joins TRBV4-3 to TRBJ1-4, with D perhaps TRBD1 (6 bases). Germline V gives CDR1 LGHNA, CDR2 YSLEER. This CDR3 spans 16 amino acids. The CDR3 coding sequence is TGCACCAGCAGCCAAGAAGGGGAGGGGGACAATGAAAAACTGTTTTTT. Its translation is CTSSQEGEGDNEKLFF.

This chain connects TRBV7-9 to TRBJ2-7, with D maybe TRBD1 (6 bases). Germline V gene data show CDR1 as SEHNR and CDR2 as FQNEAQ (reference sequence). V lost 6 bases, J lost 0 bases, and 15 bases lay in between. The CDR3 sequence is 15 residues long. The CDR3 coding sequence is TGTGCCAGCAGTCCTAGTGGGGGCTTCTCCTACGAGCAGTACTTC. Translation gives CASSPSGGFSYEQYF. Based on the CDR3 plus reference TRBV7-9 and TRBJ2-7, the full variable domain is DTGVSQNPRHKITKRGQNVTFRCDPISEHNRLYWYRQTLGQGPEFLTYFQNEAQLEKSRLLSDRFSAERPKGSFSTLEIQRTEQGDSAMYLCASSPSGGFSYEQYFGPGTRLTVT.